Here is one T cell receptor (beta chain) with its context. A much larger clone differs by one base, so this may be a read error. The data were obtained in a study of blood T cell repertoires in COVID-19. The CDR3 consists of 16 residues. Germline CDR1 is SEHNR and CDR2 is FQNEAQ (reference sequence). TCRdb's table, derived via immunoSEQ multiplex PCR, lists solely in-frame clones and lacks some. The table records over 150,000 clones, roughly 85% of them present only once. This TCR came from a woman between 55 and 75 years old with COVID-19, enrolled during active disease. This chain uses TRBV7-9 with TRBJ2-3, with a tentative D call TRBD2 (6 bases). Sequencing was done on a sample of peripheral blood. The CDR3 region is CASSLASGPSIDTQYF. The CDR3 DNA sequence: TGTGCCAGCAGCTTAGCGAGCGGGCCTAGCATAGATACGCAGTATTTT.